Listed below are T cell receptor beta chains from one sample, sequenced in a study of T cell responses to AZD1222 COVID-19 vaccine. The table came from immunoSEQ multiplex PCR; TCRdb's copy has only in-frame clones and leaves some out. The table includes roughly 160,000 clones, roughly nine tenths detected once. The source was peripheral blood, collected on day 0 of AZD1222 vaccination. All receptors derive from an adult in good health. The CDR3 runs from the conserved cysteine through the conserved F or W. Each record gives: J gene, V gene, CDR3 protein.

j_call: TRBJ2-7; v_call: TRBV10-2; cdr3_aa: CASSESWGYEQYF
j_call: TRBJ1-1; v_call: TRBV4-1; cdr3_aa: CASSLGPLGNTEAFF
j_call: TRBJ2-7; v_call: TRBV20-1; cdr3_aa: CSASRVGGPDEQYF
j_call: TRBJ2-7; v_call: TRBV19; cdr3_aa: CASSILQGGNYEQYF
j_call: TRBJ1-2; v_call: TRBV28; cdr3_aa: CASSETGTGNYGYTF
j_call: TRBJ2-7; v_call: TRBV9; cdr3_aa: CASSPWDRGADYEQYF
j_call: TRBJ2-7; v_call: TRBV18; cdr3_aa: CASSLGQVREQYF
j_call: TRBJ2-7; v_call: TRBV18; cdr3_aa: CASSPAGPYEQYF
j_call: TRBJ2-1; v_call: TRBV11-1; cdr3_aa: CASSPRDTFNEQFF
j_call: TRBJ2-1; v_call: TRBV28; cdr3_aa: CASSLAGYNEQFF